This TCR beta chain was found in a study of cytomegalovirus exposure and HLA in healthy donors. General study results and limits: High sensitivity and specificity were reportedly achieved when the classifier diagnosed cytomegalovirus status. An observed cluster of highly shared sequence variants was recorded as a likely sequencing artifact. Accurate HLA-A and HLA-B prediction from TCR beta sequences was reported for most subjects. Later on, an analysis found that several of the most significant clusters appeared to be linked to common viral pathogens, which included parvovirus B19.

Germline V gene data show CDR1 as SGDLS and CDR2 as YYNGEE. This CDR3 has 15 residues. J lost 2 bases, V lost 0 bases, and 4 bases had no gene match. Points on this clone: The antigen is undetermined.

PCR amplification relied on 60 Vbeta primers (plus 13 Jbeta primers). Clones were sequenced by immunoSEQ multiplex PCR, and TCRdb holds only the in-frame ones, with some missing. The repertoire holds around 99,000 clones, with under 85% as singletons. The genes are TRBV9 and TRBJ2-7; TRBD2 aligns across 8 bases. Sequencing used PBMCs. The source of this sequence is a woman between 50 and 59 years old in good health and CMV-seropositive. In DNA, the CDR3 is TGTGCCAGCAGCGTAGGAACTAGCGGCACCTACGAGCAGTACTTC. Its translation is CASSVGTSGTYEQYF.